This T cell receptor beta chain is from a study of CXCR3-negative and CXCR3-positive naive CD8 T cells (dated by TCRdb to the late 2010s). Regarding the complete study: In total, about 135 million TRB reads were obtained, corresponding to roughly 1.5 +/- 0.3 million reads per library. Data from around 11 donors, pooled across two independent experiments, went into the diversity and physicochemical repertoire analyses. TRBV-TRBJ cluster analysis included naive subsets from about five donors and memory cells from 3 donors.

Each CD8+ T cell subset was flow-sorted in triplicate, and 300,000 or so cells per subset were placed directly into RLT lysis buffer. To keep memory contaminants out, a stringent definition of naive CD8+ T cells was applied: CD45RO-CCR7+CD27+CD95-. Peripheral blood mononuclear cells were isolated from buffy coats by standard density gradient centrifugation. A FACSAria III was used to flow-sort naive CXCR3-negative and CXCR3-positive CD8+ T cells. Total RNA was extracted from sorted cells using an RNeasy Mini Kit. What the authors observed across the whole study: TRB CDR3s from CXCR3-positive naive cells showed higher hydrophobicity (lower Kidera factor 4), lower energy, and higher strength and volume indices than CXCR3-negative naive cells. TRBV-TRBJ usage was similar between naive CXCR3-negative and CXCR3-positive cells from the same donor, while memory cells showed distinct patterns. Because surface CD5, which is linked to self-reactivity in mice, was comparable between the naive subsets, TCR interaction strength was also inferred from TRB CDR3 physicochemical properties. Both naive subsets had comparably high repertoire diversity, while memory CD8+ T cells had much lower repertoire diversity. Freshly isolated PBMCs were used for most assays because CXCR3 expression partially decreased after cryopreservation.

A word on this clonotype: The antigen this receptor binds is unknown.

The sample was run on a NextSeq 550. The Human TCR Profiling Kit (MiLaboratory) was used to prepare UMI-labeled 5' RACE TRB cDNA libraries. cDNA synthesis used the entire amount of extracted RNA, and PCR amplification then used the entire amount of cDNA produced. Libraries were prepared in parallel using an identical number of PCR cycles. Turning to the authors' computational methods: MIGEC and MiXCR extracted about 50,000 +/- 10,000 unique UMI-labeled TRB cDNA molecules per library, requiring at least two reads per UMI. Each library averaged roughly 36,000 +/- 9,600 functional in-frame TRB CDR3 nucleotide clonotypes without stop codons. After each sample was downsampled to 5000 UMI-labeled TRB molecules, VDJtools was used to calculate diversity metrics such as normalized Shannon-Wiener and Chao1. VDJtools was used to calculate clonotype-size-weighted physicochemical properties of the central five CDR3 residues, namely interaction energy, strength, volume and Kidera factor 4. The reads went through TCRdb reprocessing, and each CDR3 protein sequence gets one entry with no DNA. The V and J calls here are based on TCRdb, not the publication. The sample's records list 100,000 to 150,000 distinct CDR3 sequences. Nearly 0.5% of the sample goes to the ten largest clones.

Sequenced: naive CXCR3- CD8+ T cells from blood. The sample's cell subset or site label, decoded: CD45RO-CCR7+CD27+CD95- naive CD8+ T cells lacking CXCR3 (TNR3-). The source is a human donor in good health. Some clones in this sample may be carry-over from other donors' samples.

Here the CDR3 is given as CASNLDREGTYTDTQYF. The V gene is TRBV12-3 or TRBV12-4 and the J gene is TRBJ2-3; TCRdb's D call of TRBD1 is untestable without DNA. The CDR3, from cysteine to phenylalanine, totals 17 residues. The DNA is unrecorded.